Included here is one T cell receptor beta chain sequence, with context. These data come from a study of blood T cell repertoires in COVID-19. Study-level information: Whether acute or convalescent, the COVID-19 samples came from the United States, Italy and Spain. T cells, B-cell-depleted T cells, or PBMCs supplied cDNA or gDNA.

In the authors' methods: From reference gene primer amplification, estimates of nucleated cell counts were derived. TCRdb keeps only in-frame clones here, not all; method: immunoSEQ multiplex PCR. V, J and clone size were drawn from that table, and D and trimming were deduced from the DNA. The sample has around 220,000 clones, about 84% seen once. CDR1 is SGHTA and CDR2 is FQGTGA in the germline V gene. The CDR3 contains 13 residues. Trimming removed 3 bases at V and 2 bases at J, with 7 bases between. Followed over time, Seattle patients had been enrolled while infection was active. This chain joins TRBV7-3 and TRBJ1-1; D not certain. The sequenced sample was peripheral blood. This clonotype was sampled from an elderly woman with COVID-19, enrolled during active disease. CDR3 DNA: TGTGCCAGCAGCTTCTCTGTTAACACTGAAGCTTTCTTT. This gives the protein CASSFSVNTEAFF.